A single sample gave rise to the 27 T cell receptor beta chains below, sequenced in a study of cytomegalovirus exposure and HLA in healthy donors. It was with 60 Vbeta and 13 Jbeta primers that the PCR ran. The repertoire was sequenced with immunoSEQ multiplex PCR; TCRdb's copy has only in-frame clones and lacks some. The table has 150,000 or so clones, roughly 84% seen once. Sequenced input: PBMCs. These receptors were obtained from a woman aged 18-35 years in good health and CMV-seronegative.

The rearrangement links TRBV9 to TRBJ2-7; TRBD1 aligns across 9 bases. This CDR3 has 14 amino acids. The germline V gene encodes CDR1 SGDLS and CDR2 YYNGEE. Trimming at V came to 2 bases and at J to 8 bases, leaving 8 bases not matched to a gene. For the CDR3, the DNA is TGTGCCAGCAGCGTTGGGGACAGGGCCACGCAGCAGTACTTC. This translates into CASSVGDRATQQYF.

This clone was detected once. The chain is built from TRBV7-9 and TRBJ2-7; possible D gene TRBD2, 6 bases. CDR1 is SEHNR and CDR2 is FQNEAQ in the germline V gene (reference sequence). The CDR3 spans 13 residues. V was pared by 5 bases and J by 4 bases, with 12 bases between. The CDR3 sequence: CASSRGLDYEQYF. In DNA, the CDR3 is TGTGCCAGCAGCCGGGGACTGGATTACGAGCAGTACTTC.

This clone has only one observation. The chain links TRBV10-3 to TRBJ1-3; maybe TRBD1 (6 bases). The germline V gene has CDR1 ENHRY and CDR2 SYGVKD. The CDR3 length is 14 residues. V was shortened by 8 bases and J by 4 bases, with 15 bases between the two germline ends. The CDR3 here is CAIRRGGTGNTIYF. Written as DNA, the CDR3 is TGTGCCATCCGGAGGGGGGGAACAGGAAACACCATATATTTT.

This sequence joins TRBV4-2 and TRBJ1-2; D remains unclear. CDR3 length: 17 amino acids. Trimming removed 1 base from V and 5 bases from J, with 20 bases in between. Germline CDR1 and CDR2: LGHNA and YNFKEQ. The chain's CDR3 is CASSQGGGITPMYGYTF. CDR3 in DNA: TGTGCCAGCAGCCAAGGGGGAGGGATTACTCCTATGTATGGCTACACCTTC.

The chain recombines TRBV6-6 with TRBJ1-1; D gene unclear. Germline-derived CDR1 and CDR2 are MNHNY and SVGAGI (reference sequence). The CDR3 has 13 residues. Trimming took off 7 bases at V and 2 bases at J, with 11 bases between the two ends. CDR3 protein: CASTSHRNTEAFF. In DNA form, the CDR3 reads TGTGCCAGCACGAGCCACCGTAACACTGAAGCTTTCTTT.

The chain combines TRBV19 with TRBJ2-7, with a tentative D call TRBD1 (6 bases). Trimming took 6 bases from V and 4 from J, leaving 10 bases between them. CDR1 and CDR2 from the germline V gene are LNHDA and SQIVND (reference sequence). This CDR3 contains 12 residues. The CDR3 coding sequence is TGTGCCAGTAGCCAGGACAGTTACGAGCAGTACTTC. Its translation is CASSQDSYEQYF.

This sequence joins TRBV19 and TRBJ2-7; the match to TRBD1 covers 10 bases. The J segment lost 1 base and the V segment lost 6 bases, leaving 3 bases of the junction unmatched. The CDR3 totals 14 residues. Looked up from germline, CDR1 is LNHDA and CDR2 is SQIVND (reference sequence). The CDR3 region has the DNA TGTGCCAGTAGGGGACAGGGGCGATCCTACGAGCAGTACTTC. As protein: CASRGQGRSYEQYF.

The V and J genes are TRBV7-3 and TRBJ1-1; perhaps TRBD1 as D (5 bases). Trimming stripped 7 bases from V and 1 base from J, with 13 bases between. The CDR3 has 14 amino acids. Germline lookup yields CDR1 SGHTA and CDR2 FQGTGA. The CDR3 bases are TGTGCCAGCACCCCTACAGGTCCGAACACTGAAGCTTTCTTT. Its translation is CASTPTGPNTEAFF.

V and J are TRBV11-3 and TRBJ2-2; perhaps TRBD1 as D (6 bases). CDR3 size: 16 residues. Germline CDR1 is SGHNT and CDR2 is YENEEA. The V end lost 4 bases, the J end lost 5 bases, and 17 bases lay between the germline ends. The CDR3 nucleotides are TGTGCCAGCAGCTCCCCGCTGACAGGAGATACCGGGGAGCTGTTTTTT. Amino acid sequence: CASSSPLTGDTGELFF.

The chain combines TRBV15 with TRBJ2-5; TRBD1 is a possible D gene (6 bases). The end of the DNA aligns better with TRBJ2-7, so the J call may be wrong. CDR3 length: 15 amino acids. In germline, CDR1 is LNHNV, CDR2 YYDKDF (reference sequence). CDR3 coding DNA: TGTGCCACCAGCAGAGATCGGACAGCGTCCTACGAGCAGTACTTC. Translated: CATSRDRTASYEQYF.

This chain joins TRBV5-4 and TRBJ2-5; 10 nucleotides align to TRBD2. The germline V gene encodes CDR1 SGHNT and CDR2 YYREEE (reference sequence). This CDR3 contains 15 residues. V gave up 2 bases and J gave up 5 bases; unmatched junction bases: 6. CDR3 in DNA: TGTGCCAGCAGCTTCGGGACTAGCGCTGCTGAGACCCAGTACTTC. Translated, it gives CASSFGTSAAETQYF.

As to this clone: The sample contains more than one DNA sequence encoding this CDR3. The chain couples TRBV9 to TRBJ2-2; D is unclear. Germline loops: CDR1 SGDLS, CDR2 YYNGEE. This CDR3 region has 13 residues. V was trimmed by 4 bases and J by 5 bases, leaving 9 bases between them. The CDR3 region is CASSRQNTGELFF. As DNA, the CDR3 is TGTGCCAGCAGCCGACAAAATACCGGGGAGCTGTTTTTT.

Points on this clone: The junction departs from germline at one end; a sequencing error may be responsible. The chain is built from TRBV27 and TRBJ2-3, with 11 nucleotides matching TRBD2. This CDR3 is 15 amino acids long. Germline V gives CDR1 MNHEY, CDR2 SMNVEV (reference sequence). The CDR3 nucleotides are TGTGCCAGCCAGATAGCGGGAGGGTCTCCAGAGACGCAGTATTTT. Translated, it gives CASQIAGGSPETQYF.

This clone was observed once. The V and J genes are TRBV7-2 and TRBJ2-5; tentatively, D is TRBD2 (6 bases). CDR1 and CDR2 (germline): SGHTA, FQGNSA. The V end was cut by 7 bases, the J end by 4 bases, with 16 bases between. The CDR3 is 14 amino acids. CDR3 nucleotides: TGTGCCAGCATGCGAGGAGGGTTCTCAGAGACCCAGTACTTC. Translating it yields CASMRGGFSETQYF.

The CDR3 loop reads CASSPSGSGGWADTQYF. The CDR3 DNA is TGTGCCAGCAGCCCCTCGGGTAGCGGGGGGTGGGCAGATACGCAGTATTTT. The chain joins TRBV13 to TRBJ2-3; 10 nucleotides agree with TRBD2. V trimming: 5 bases; J trimming: 4 bases; junction bases outside the gene matches: 12. CDR3 size: 17 residues. The germline V gene has CDR1 PRHDT and CDR2 FYEKMQ (reference sequence). Variable domain in full (rest from reference TRBV13 and TRBJ2-3): AAGVIQSPRHLIKEKRETATLKCYPIPRHDTVYWYQQGPGQDPQFLISFYEKMQSDKGSIPDRFSAQQFSDYHSELNMSSLELGDSALYFCASSPSGSGGWADTQYFGPGTRLTVL.

This clone was seen just once. This chain connects TRBV7-9 to TRBJ2-3, with a weak D call TRBD1 (5 bases). Trimming removed 5 bases from V and 0 bases from J, with 15 bases in between. Germline V gives CDR1 SEHNR, CDR2 FQNEAQ (reference sequence). This CDR3 contains 16 residues. The DNA for the CDR3 is TGTGCCAGCAGCCCCGCCCCAGGGCGTAGCACAGATACGCAGTATTTT. Translation: CASSPAPGRSTDTQYF.

The chain uses TRBV7-9 and TRBJ2-7; a weak D match, TRBD2 (5 bases). Per the germline V gene, CDR1 is SEHNR and CDR2 is FQNEAQ (reference sequence). The CDR3 is 16 amino acids. Trimming removed 1 base from V and 5 bases from J, with 18 bases in between. Here the CDR3 reads CASSLGASGGQNEQYF. As DNA, the CDR3 is TGTGCCAGCAGCTTAGGAGCTTCGGGCGGGCAAAACGAGCAGTACTTC. The variable domain in full, completed from reference TRBV7-9 and TRBJ2-7, reads DTGVSQNPRHKITKRGQNVTFRCDPISEHNRLYWYRQTLGQGPEFLTYFQNEAQLEKSRLLSDRFSAERPKGSFSTLEIQRTEQGDSAMYLCASSLGASGGQNEQYFGPGTRLTVT.

This clone was seen a handful of times. One junction end disagrees with the germline gene, perhaps due to a read error. The chain has TRBV7-7 and TRBJ2-2, with 10 nucleotides matching TRBD1. The CDR3 consists of 16 residues. In germline, CDR1 is SSHAT, CDR2 FNYEAQ (reference sequence). Here the CDR3 reads CASSLGQGLDTGELFF. CDR3 nucleotides: TGTGCTAGCAGCTTGGGACAGGGGCTGGACACCGGGGAGCTGTTTTTT.

This chain connects TRBV10-3 to TRBJ2-5, with 11 bases lining up with TRBD2. This CDR3 has 15 amino acids. Germline V gene data show CDR1 as ENHRY and CDR2 as SYGVKD. V lost 5 bases, J lost 0 bases, and 2 bases stayed unmatched. The CDR3 DNA sequence: TGTGCCATCAGTACTAGCGGGGGTAACCAAGAGACCCAGTACTTC. It specifies CAISTSGGNQETQYF.

The rearrangement links TRBV7-2 to TRBJ2-3, with 9 bases matching TRBD2. The CDR3 has 16 residues. V trimming: 3 bases; J trimming: 1 base; junction bases outside the gene matches: 5. Germline V gene sequence: CDR1 SGHTA, CDR2 FQGNSA. The CDR3 sequence: CASSFGLAGRTDTQYF. The CDR3 DNA sequence: TGTGCCAGCAGCTTCGGTCTAGCGGGACGCACAGATACGCAGTATTTT.

The rearrangement joins TRBV2 to TRBJ2-4, with TRBD1 matching over 9 bases. Per the germline V gene, CDR1 is SNHLY and CDR2 is FYNNEI. The CDR3 loop spans 15 amino acids. The ends lost 6 bases at V and 3 bases at J; junction bases unmatched: 6. The DNA of the CDR3 is TGTGCCAGCAGAACACAGGGGGCCGGCAAAAACATTCAGTACTTC. Translation: CASRTQGAGKNIQYF.

The CDR3 coding sequence is TGCGCCAGCAGCTTGGGTATGAACACTGAAGCTTTCTTT. Protein product: CASSLGMNTEAFF. The chain uses TRBV5-1 and TRBJ1-1, with D unclear. Trimming left V 0 bases short and J 0 bases short, with 3 bases between. This CDR3 has 13 amino acids. Germline CDR1 is SGHRS and CDR2 is YFSETQ.

The CDR3 DNA reads as TGCGCCAGCAGCTTCGGGGGCCAAGAGACCCAGTACTTC. It yields the protein CASSFGGQETQYF. J is TRBJ2-5 and V is TRBV5-1; D is perhaps TRBD2 (6 bases). CDR1 and CDR2 from the germline V gene are SGHRS and YFSETQ. Trimming took off 2 bases at V and 1 base at J, with 6 bases between the two ends. This CDR3 region has 13 residues.

The rearrangement joins TRBV7-9 to TRBJ2-7, with 11 bases fitting TRBD1. The CDR3 sequence is 16 residues long. Germline V gives CDR1 SEHNR, CDR2 FQNEAQ (reference sequence). Trimming took 3 bases from V and 0 from J; bases not matched to a gene: 4. CDR3 in DNA: TGTGCCAGCAGCTTCGGCGGGACAGGGGGCTCCTACGAGCAGTACTTC. Encoded protein: CASSFGGTGGSYEQYF.

This clone was counted a single time. The chain has TRBV6-1 and TRBJ1-5; 7 bases are shared with TRBD1. With 1 base clipped from V and 6 bases from J, the junction kept 6 bases outside the gene matches. This CDR3 is 15 amino acids long. The germline V gene has CDR1 MNHNS and CDR2 SASEGT. The CDR3 loop reads CASSEGDREGQPQHF. The CDR3 DNA reads as TGTGCCAGCAGTGAAGGGGACAGAGAGGGTCAGCCCCAGCATTTT.

V and J are TRBV30 and TRBJ1-1; TRBD1 aligns across 7 bases. V shed 5 bases, J shed 5 bases, and the junction held 5 bases outside the gene matches. This CDR3 has 12 amino acids. Germline CDR1 reads GTSNPN; CDR2 reads SVGIG (reference sequence). The CDR3 bases are TGTGCCTGGGGAGACAGGGCTACTGAAGCTTTCTTT. This sequence encodes CAWGDRATEAFF.

This chain links TRBV2 with TRBJ2-4; 9 bases agree with TRBD1. The germline V gene has CDR1 SNHLY and CDR2 FYNNEI. The CDR3 is made up of 15 amino acids. The junction had 8 bases not matched to a gene; V was cut back by 7 bases and J by 4 bases. The CDR3 is CASTTGGTGKNIQYF. The CDR3 DNA is TGTGCCAGCACTACCGGAGGGACAGGGAAAAACATTCAGTACTTC.